Given below is one T cell receptor (beta chain) in context. This entry comes from a study of shared T cell receptors in the human thymus. Profiled with immunoSEQ multiplex PCR; TCRdb holds only in-frame clones, not every one. The sample contains 700,000 to 750,000 clones, approximately 85% of which appear only once. This CDR3 region has 17 residues. The V end lost 1 base, the J end lost 0 bases, and 10 bases lay between the germline ends. CDR1 LGHNA and CDR2 YNFKEQ come from the germline V gene. These data also formed part of another study, on human thymus T cells. As that report states: The sample donors, healthy Finnish infants, were having corrective surgery for congenital heart defects. Resected material from corrective heart surgery provided the thymus tissue analysed. An apparent bias in V and J gene usage was seen in thymic and blood repertoires. Related reports documented highly overlapping thymic repertoires among unrelated individuals.

The chain carries TRBV4-2 and TRBJ2-6, with D perhaps matching TRBD1 (6 bases). The sample comprised thymocytes. This clonotype originated in a girl in the first two years of life with a congenital heart defect. CDR3 bases: TGTGCCAGCAGCCAAGGGCGCAGGGGCTCTGGGGCCAACGTCCTGACTTTC. Protein sequence: CASSQGRRGSGANVLTF.